This T cell receptor beta chain stems from a study of blood T cells in healthy people across ages. This clonotype was detected only a few times. The CDR3 totals 18 residues. Germline CDR1 MGHRA, CDR2 YSYEKL. V shed 0 bases and J shed 3 bases, with 18 bases lying between them. A sample-barcoded 5' primer and a J-beta primer mix were used in a second PCR of roughly 6 to 11 cycles. Via MiXCR, TCRdb re-called the 5' RACE reads, giving one row per CDR3 protein. The sample lists 1.5 million to 2 million distinct CDR3 sequences, 49% occurring once. The source is a woman between 40 and 50 years old in good health. The sample was blood. The chain combines TRBV4-1 with TRBJ1-5; D is undetermined. CDR3 DNA sequence: TGCGCCAGCAGCCAAGAAGTAGTAGGCATAAGACTCAATCAGCCCCAGCATTTT. Amino acids: CASSQEVVGIRLNQPQHF.